Listed below are T cell receptor beta chains from one sample, sequenced in a study of blood T cells in healthy people across ages. TCRdb re-derived calls from the 5' RACE reads in MiXCR, one entry per CDR3 protein. The sample includes about 1.5 million distinct CDR3 sequences, less than 45% of them seen just once. The sequencing sample was made of blood. The source is a woman in her late teens or twenties in good health. Both conserved end residues are part of each CDR3. The D gene is left open where the match is weak. Only part of the rows carry a size: once, few, many, or a class if the clone is expanded.

d_gene: TRBD1
j_gene: TRBJ1-2
v_gene: TRBV12-3/TRBV12-4
len: 14
abundance: few
CDR3aa: CASSKDRGVYGYTF
CDR3nt: TGTGCCAGCAGTAAGGACAGGGGGGTTTATGGCTACACCTTC

d_gene: NA
j_gene: TRBJ2-1
v_gene: TRBV3-1
len: 18
abundance: NA
CDR3aa: CASSQERRATKSWDEQFF
CDR3nt: TGTGCCAGCAGCCAAGAGCGGCGAGCGACCAAATCATGGGATGAGCAGTTCTTC

d_gene: NA
j_gene: TRBJ1-2
v_gene: TRBV10-3
len: 15
abundance: NA
CDR3aa: CAISNQGPTNYGYTF
CDR3nt: TGTGCCATCAGTAATCAGGGCCCAACTAACTATGGCTACACCTTC

d_gene: TRBD2
j_gene: TRBJ2-4
v_gene: TRBV9
len: 13
abundance: NA
CDR3aa: CAGSKIAGAEQYF
CDR3nt: TGTGCCGGCAGCAAAATAGCGGGAGCGGAGCAGTACTTC

d_gene: NA
j_gene: TRBJ2-1
v_gene: TRBV14
len: 12
abundance: few
CDR3aa: CASSQGSGKQFF
CDR3nt: TGTGCCAGCAGCCAAGGGTCGGGGAAGCAGTTCTTC

d_gene: NA
j_gene: TRBJ1-1
v_gene: TRBV20-1
len: 13
abundance: NA
CDR3aa: CSSEARGTTEAFF
CDR3nt: TGCAGTTCCGAGGCCCGGGGGACCACTGAAGCTTTCTTT

d_gene: NA
j_gene: TRBJ1-2
v_gene: TRBV12-3/TRBV12-4
len: 15
abundance: few
CDR3aa: CASSLQGRPSYGYTF
CDR3nt: TGTGCCAGCAGTTTGCAGGGGCGCCCTAGCTATGGCTACACCTTC

d_gene: NA
j_gene: TRBJ2-7
v_gene: TRBV9
len: 15
abundance: NA
CDR3aa: CTSRGTAGPPYEQYF
CDR3nt: TGTACCAGCAGAGGAACCGCGGGACCACCCTACGAGCAGTACTTC

d_gene: NA
j_gene: TRBJ2-3
v_gene: TRBV4-3
len: 14
abundance: few
CDR3aa: CASSSGTGPNTQYF
CDR3nt: TGCGCCAGCAGCTCCGGGACTGGCCCAAATACGCAGTATTTT

d_gene: NA
j_gene: TRBJ2-1
v_gene: TRBV7-6
len: 13
abundance: few
CDR3aa: CAGSLGQGYEQFF
CDR3nt: TGTGCCGGCAGCTTAGGTCAAGGGTATGAGCAGTTCTTC

d_gene: NA
j_gene: TRBJ2-1
v_gene: TRBV4-2
len: 16
abundance: NA
CDR3aa: CASSRQRPSAGSEQFF
CDR3nt: TGTGCCAGCAGCCGGCAGCGGCCGAGCGCCGGCAGTGAGCAGTTCTTC

d_gene: NA
j_gene: TRBJ2-1
v_gene: TRBV3-1
len: 15
abundance: once
CDR3aa: CASSQDLGRANEQFF
CDR3nt: TGTGCCAGCAGCCAAGATCTAGGTCGTGCCAATGAGCAGTTCTTC

d_gene: NA
j_gene: TRBJ2-1
v_gene: TRBV3-1
len: 17
abundance: NA
CDR3aa: CASSPREAGMSYNEQFF
CDR3nt: TGTGCCAGCAGCCCTAGGGAGGCGGGGATGTCCTACAATGAGCAGTTCTTC

d_gene: NA
j_gene: TRBJ1-2
v_gene: TRBV27
len: 14
abundance: NA
CDR3aa: CASSYGGASYGYTF
CDR3nt: TGTGCCAGCAGTTACGGGGGCGCAAGCTATGGCTACACCTTC

d_gene: TRBD1
j_gene: TRBJ1-2
v_gene: TRBV7-6
len: 13
abundance: few
CDR3aa: CASIIDRGRGYTF
CDR3nt: TGTGCCAGCATCATCGACAGGGGGAGAGGCTACACCTTC

d_gene: TRBD2
j_gene: TRBJ2-1
v_gene: TRBV29-1
len: 14
abundance: few
CDR3aa: CSVARLAGGHEQFF
CDR3nt: TGCAGCGTTGCTAGACTAGCGGGTGGTCATGAGCAGTTCTTC

d_gene: NA
j_gene: TRBJ1-2
v_gene: TRBV11-1
len: 16
abundance: few
CDR3aa: CASSLASGTESYGYTF
CDR3nt: TGTGCCAGCAGCTTAGCGTCGGGAACAGAGAGCTATGGCTACACCTTC

d_gene: NA
j_gene: TRBJ2-3
v_gene: TRBV28
len: 15
abundance: few
CDR3aa: CASSPLRGSTDTQYF
CDR3nt: TGTGCCAGCAGTCCTCTTAGGGGATCCACAGATACGCAGTATTTT

d_gene: NA
j_gene: TRBJ1-5
v_gene: TRBV9
len: 15
abundance: few
CDR3aa: CASSLSEGRNQPQHF
CDR3nt: TGTGCCAGCAGCTTATCGGAGGGCCGCAATCAGCCCCAGCATTTT

d_gene: TRBD1
j_gene: TRBJ2-7
v_gene: TRBV5-1
len: 15
abundance: few
CDR3aa: CASSLAAGQGYEQYF
CDR3nt: TGCGCCAGCAGCTTGGCGGCGGGACAGGGCTACGAGCAGTACTTC

d_gene: NA
j_gene: TRBJ2-7
v_gene: TRBV18
len: 13
abundance: NA
CDR3aa: CASSPLDSAEQYF
CDR3nt: TGTGCCAGCTCACCTTTGGACAGCGCCGAGCAGTACTTC

d_gene: TRBD1
j_gene: TRBJ1-5
v_gene: TRBV2
len: 14
abundance: few
CDR3aa: CASSFDRGRQPQHF
CDR3nt: TGTGCCAGCAGTTTTGACAGGGGAAGACAGCCCCAGCATTTT

d_gene: NA
j_gene: TRBJ2-7
v_gene: TRBV12-3/TRBV12-4
len: 15
abundance: NA
CDR3aa: CASSLAQGGQYEQYF
CDR3nt: TGTGCCAGCAGTTTAGCTCAGGGTGGTCAATACGAGCAGTACTTC

d_gene: NA
j_gene: TRBJ1-4
v_gene: TRBV5-1
len: 18
abundance: NA
CDR3aa: CASSSSGVSTSPNEKLFF
CDR3nt: TGCGCCAGCAGCTCTTCAGGGGTCTCCACCTCTCCTAATGAAAAACTGTTTTTT

d_gene: NA
j_gene: TRBJ2-6
v_gene: TRBV7-2
len: 17
abundance: few
CDR3aa: CASSHTQTPSGANVLTF
CDR3nt: TGTGCCAGCAGCCATACCCAGACCCCTTCTGGGGCCAACGTCCTGACTTTC

d_gene: NA
j_gene: TRBJ2-3
v_gene: TRBV7-2
len: 13
abundance: few
CDR3aa: CASSWGHSDTQYF
CDR3nt: TGTGCCAGCAGCTGGGGACATTCGGATACGCAGTATTTT

d_gene: NA
j_gene: TRBJ1-2
v_gene: TRBV12-3/TRBV12-4
len: 15
abundance: NA
CDR3aa: CASSTSVPTNYGYTF
CDR3nt: TGTGCCAGCAGTACTAGCGTACCAACTAACTATGGCTACACCTTC

d_gene: NA
j_gene: TRBJ2-3
v_gene: TRBV7-2
len: 14
abundance: many
CDR3aa: CASSLTGESDTQYF
CDR3nt: TGTGCCAGCAGCTTAACGGGGGAGTCAGATACGCAGTATTTT

d_gene: NA
j_gene: TRBJ1-2
v_gene: TRBV5-1
len: 13
abundance: NA
CDR3aa: CASSFRGNDGYTF
CDR3nt: TGCGCCAGCAGCTTCCGGGGAAACGACGGCTACACCTTC